These 2 T cell receptor beta chains originate from one sample sequenced in a study of control samples from healthy donors and cancer patients. The repertoire was sequenced with immunoSEQ multiplex PCR; TCRdb's copy has only in-frame clones and lacks some. The sample lists approximately 66,000 clones, around 89% occurring once. Material for sequencing was PBMCs. These receptors all stem from a man between 60 and 75 years old with colorectal cancer.

This clone occurred a few times. The V gene is TRBV2, the J gene TRBJ2-7, with D tentatively TRBD1 or TRBD2 (5 bases each). CDR1 and CDR2 (germline): SNHLY, FYNNEI. V was clipped by 7 bases and J by 5 bases, with 15 bases between them. The CDR3 contains 13 residues. CDR3 protein: CASTDGGGDEQYF. In nucleotides, the CDR3 is TGTGCCAGCACCGATGGGGGTGGGGACGAGCAGTACTTC.

J is TRBJ2-2 and V is TRBV9, with 9 bases that match TRBD1. In germline, CDR1 is SGDLS, CDR2 YYNGEE. J was trimmed by 6 bases and V by 1 base; bases with no gene match: 10. This CDR3 is 17 amino acids long. The CDR3 loop is CASSVRPGTGWSGELFF. Written as DNA, the CDR3 is TGTGCCAGCAGCGTAAGACCCGGGACAGGGTGGTCCGGGGAGCTGTTTTTT. The whole variable domain, remainder taken from reference TRBV9 and TRBJ2-2, is DSGVTQTPKHLITATGQRVTLRCSPRSGDLSVYWYQQSLDQGLQFLIQYYNGEERAKGNILERFSAQQFPDLHSELNLSSLELGDSALYFCASSVRPGTGWSGELFFGEGSRLTVL.